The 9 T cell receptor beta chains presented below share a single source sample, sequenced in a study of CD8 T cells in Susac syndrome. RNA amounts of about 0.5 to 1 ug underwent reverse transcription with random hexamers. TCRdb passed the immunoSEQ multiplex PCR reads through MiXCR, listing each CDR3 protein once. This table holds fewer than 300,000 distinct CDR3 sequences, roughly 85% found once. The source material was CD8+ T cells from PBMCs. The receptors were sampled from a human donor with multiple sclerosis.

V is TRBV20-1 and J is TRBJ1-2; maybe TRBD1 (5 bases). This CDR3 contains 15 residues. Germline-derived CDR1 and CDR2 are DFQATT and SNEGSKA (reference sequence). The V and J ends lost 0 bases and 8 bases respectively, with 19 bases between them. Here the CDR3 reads CSARDGGQGERGYTF. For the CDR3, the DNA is TGCAGTGCTAGAGATGGAGGGCAGGGCGAGAGGGGCTACACCTTC.

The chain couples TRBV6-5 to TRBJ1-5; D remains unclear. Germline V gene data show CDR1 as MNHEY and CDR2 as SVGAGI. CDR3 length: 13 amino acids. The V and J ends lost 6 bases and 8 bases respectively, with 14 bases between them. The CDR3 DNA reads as TGTGCCAGCAGAGGGAGCCTCGGAAAGCCCCAGCATTTT. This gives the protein CASRGSLGKPQHF.

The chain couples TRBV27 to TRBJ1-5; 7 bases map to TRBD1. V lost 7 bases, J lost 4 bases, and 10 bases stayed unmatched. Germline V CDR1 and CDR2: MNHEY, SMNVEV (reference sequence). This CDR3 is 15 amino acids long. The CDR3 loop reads CASKGDSRANQPQHF. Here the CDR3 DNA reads TGTGCCAGCAAAGGGGACAGCCGAGCTAATCAGCCCCAGCATTTT.

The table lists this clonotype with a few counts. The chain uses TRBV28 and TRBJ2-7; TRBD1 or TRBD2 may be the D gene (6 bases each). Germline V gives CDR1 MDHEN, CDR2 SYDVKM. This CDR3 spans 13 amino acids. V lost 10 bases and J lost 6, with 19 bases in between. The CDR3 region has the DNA TGTGCCACCTCCGGGCCTGGGGGGCCCGAGCAGTACTTC. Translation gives CATSGPGGPEQYF.

In DNA form, the CDR3 reads TGTGCCAGCAGCGTAGCGGGAGGGCCAGTGAATGAGCAGTTCTTC. This translates into CASSVAGGPVNEQFF. J is TRBJ2-1 and V is TRBV9, with 8 bases that match TRBD2. V was pared by 0 bases and J by 7 bases, with 6 bases of the junction left unmatched. CDR1 SGDLS and CDR2 YYNGEE come from the germline V gene. The CDR3 runs to 15 residues.

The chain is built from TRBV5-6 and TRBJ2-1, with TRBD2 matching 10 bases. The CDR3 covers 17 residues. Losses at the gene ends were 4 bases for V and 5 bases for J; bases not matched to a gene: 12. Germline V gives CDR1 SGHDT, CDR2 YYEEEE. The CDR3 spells CASSHPPEREGDNEQFF. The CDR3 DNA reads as TGTGCCAGCAGCCACCCGCCGGAGCGGGAGGGAGACAATGAGCAGTTCTTC. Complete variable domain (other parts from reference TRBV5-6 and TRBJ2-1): DAGVTQSPTHLIKTRGQQVTLRCSPKSGHDTVSWYQQALGQGPQFIFQYYEEEERQRGNFPDRFSGHQFPNYSSELNVNALLLGDSALYLCASSHPPEREGDNEQFFGPGTRLTVL.

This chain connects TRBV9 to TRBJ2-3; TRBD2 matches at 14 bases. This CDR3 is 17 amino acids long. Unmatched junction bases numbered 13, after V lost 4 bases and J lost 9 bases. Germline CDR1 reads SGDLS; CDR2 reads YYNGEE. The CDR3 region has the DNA TGTGCCAGCAGCTCAAACCCGGGACTAGCGGGAGTTCGGACGCAGTATTTT. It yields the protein CASSSNPGLAGVRTQYF. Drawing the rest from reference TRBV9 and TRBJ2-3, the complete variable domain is DSGVTQTPKHLITATGQRVTLRCSPRSGDLSVYWYQQSLDQGLQFLIQYYNGEERAKGNILERFSAQQFPDLHSELNLSSLELGDSALYFCASSSNPGLAGVRTQYFGPGTRLTVL.

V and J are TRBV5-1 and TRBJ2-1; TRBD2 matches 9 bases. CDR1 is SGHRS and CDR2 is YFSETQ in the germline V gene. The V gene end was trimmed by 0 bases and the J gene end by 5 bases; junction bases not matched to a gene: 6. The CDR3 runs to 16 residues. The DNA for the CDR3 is TGCGCCAGCAGCTTGGCCGCACTAGCGGGTGACAATGAGCAGTTCTTC. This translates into CASSLAALAGDNEQFF. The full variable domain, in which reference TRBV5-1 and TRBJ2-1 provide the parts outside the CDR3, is KAGVTQTPRYLIKTRGQQVTLSCSPISGHRSVSWYQQTPGQGLQFLFEYFSETQRNKGNFPGRFSGRQFSNSRSEMNVSTLELGDSALYLCASSLAALAGDNEQFFGPGTRLTVL.

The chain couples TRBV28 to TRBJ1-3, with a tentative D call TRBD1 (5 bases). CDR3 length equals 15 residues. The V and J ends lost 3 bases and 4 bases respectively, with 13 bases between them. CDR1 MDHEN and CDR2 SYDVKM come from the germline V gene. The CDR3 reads CASSFPGGSGNTIYF. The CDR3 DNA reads TGTGCCAGCAGTTTTCCGGGGGGGTCCGGAAACACCATATATTTT.